Below, 24 T cell receptor beta chains from the same sample are listed, as sequenced in a study of tissue T cells after allogeneic stem cell transplantation. Time point here: mouse harvest day 14 after allogeneic transplant. The graft held 10^6 splenic CD5+ T cells and 10^7 T-cell-depleted bone marrow cells. Measured with immunoSEQ multiplex PCR; TCRdb has only the in-frame clones, and not every one. The table lists 4,100 or so clones, approximately 48% of them singletons. The sample comprised lymph node tissue. The receptors were sampled from a female BALB/c mouse given C57BL/6 T cells with graft-versus-host disease after an allogeneic hematopoietic cell transplant.

There are a few counts of this clone. Gene names and germline match the mouse. The CDR3 end is not reached by the read, which stops 1 residue before it; the germline J gene fills it in. This chain uses TRBV19 with TRBJ2-3; tentatively, D is TRBD1 (6 bases). There are 11 residues in the CDR3. V lost 7 bases and J 3 bases, leaving 6 bases between the germline ends. Germline V lookup: CDR1 FNHDT, CDR2 SITEND (reference sequence). Partial CDR3 DNA: TGTGCCAGCGGGACAGCAGAAACGCTGTAT. Protein product: CASGTAETLY. The complete CDR3 sequence is CASGTAETLYF.

As regards this clone: Any gene name here is a mouse gene name. The read halts 1 residue ahead of the CDR3 end, with the missing end drawn from the germline J gene. The V gene is TRBV13-3, the J gene TRBJ2-7, with 10 nucleotides matching TRBD1. The CDR3 runs to 14 residues. The trim removed 3 bases at V and 5 bases at J, leaving 5 bases unmatched. Germline V lookup: CDR1 NNHDY, CDR2 SYVADS. The CDR3 protein is CASSGDRGRDEQYF. The sequenced part of the CDR3 DNA is TGTGCCAGCAGTGGGGACAGGGGACGGGATGAACAGTAC.

This clone was found a few times. Gene names denote mouse genes. The observed sequence ends 1 residue before the CDR3 terminus, with the missing tail filled in from the germline J gene. This chain connects TRBV12-1 to TRBJ2-7, with 7 bases identical to TRBD2. Trimming cost V 0 bases and J 0 bases; bases outside gene matches: 4. The CDR3 runs 15 residues. Germline CDR1 SGHSN, CDR2 HYEKVE. Incomplete CDR3 DNA: TGTGCCAGCTCTCTCGGCTGGGGGATCTCCTATGAACAGTAC. Translation: CASSLGWGISYEQY. From start to end, the CDR3 is CASSLGWGISYEQYF. Filled out from reference TRBV12-1 and TRBJ2-7, the complete variable domain reads DSGVVQSPRHIIKEKGGRSVLTCIPISGHSNVVWYQQTLGKELKFLIQHYEKVERDKGFLPSRFSVQQFDDYHSEMNMSALELEDSAMYFCASSLGWGISYEQYFGPGTRLTVL.

This clone was counted between two and nine times. Mouse names are used for the genes. The read finishes 1 residue shy of the CDR3 end, and the germline J gene is used to complete it. The V call is TRBV15, the J call TRBJ2-2; TRBD1 agrees at 9 bases. The V and J ends lost 5 bases and 4 bases, in that order; junction bases with no gene match: 5. Germline V gene sequence: CDR1 SGHND, CDR2 FRSKSL. The CDR3 length is 15 residues. The DNA read from the CDR3 is TGTGCCAGCAGTCAACAGGGGGCAGGCACCGGGCAGCTCTAC. Translating gives CASSQQGAGTGQLY. The full CDR3 protein is CASSQQGAGTGQLYF.

This clone came up a few times. All gene names here are mouse names. The CDR3 spells CASSQELGGHYAEQFF. The CDR3 bases that were read are TGTGCCAGCAGCCAAGAACTGGGGGGGCACTATGCTGAGCAGTTC. The chain couples TRBV5 to TRBJ2-1; TRBD2 matches at 11 bases. The CDR3 extends 1 residue past the end of the read, so its final part is completed from the germline J gene. This CDR3 has 16 amino acids. The ends lost 0 bases at V and 2 bases at J; junction bases unmatched: 0. CDR1 is LGHNA and CDR2 is YNLKQL in the germline V gene (reference sequence).

This clone has a handful of counts. Mouse germline and gene names are used. The read terminates 1 residue before the CDR3 end, so the remaining end is supplied by the germline J gene. V is TRBV31 and J is TRBJ2-3, with a tentative D call TRBD1 (6 bases). The CDR3 is made up of 14 amino acids. V was pared by 0 bases and J by 6 bases, with 13 bases between. Germline CDR1 is GKSSPN and CDR2 is SITVG. CDR3 DNA (partial): TGTGCCTGGAGTCTGCGCAGGGGAAGGGAAACGCTGTAT. Residues: CAWSLRRGRETLY. Given in full, the CDR3 is CAWSLRRGRETLYF.

On this clone itself: Mouse gene names and germline throughout. The read is 1 residue too short to cover the CDR3 end, so that end is filled in from the germline J gene. This chain joins TRBV26 and TRBJ1-6; D possibly corresponds to TRBD1 (5 bases). TRBJ1-6 is reported as an ORF; its role is uncertain. This CDR3 is built from 14 residues. With 4 bases removed from V and 2 bases from J, the gap between germline ends came to 6 bases. CDR1 and CDR2 (germline): KGHPV, FQNQEV (reference sequence). This CDR3 is CASSRGTYNSPLYF. The CDR3 bases that were read are TGTGCCAGCAGTCGGGGGACCTATAATTCGCCCCTCTAC.

With regard to this clone: Gene names denote mouse genes. The read halts 1 residue ahead of the CDR3 end, with the missing end drawn from the germline J gene. J is TRBJ2-4 and V is TRBV1; 7 bases line up with TRBD2. The CDR3 contains 15 residues. The germline CDR1 and CDR2 sequences are NSQYPW and LRSPGD (reference sequence). The trim removed 2 bases at V and 0 bases at J, leaving 2 bases unmatched. The sequenced part of the CDR3 DNA is TGCACCTGCAGTGCACCGACTGGGAGTCAAAACACCTTGTAC. Translation: CTCSAPTGSQNTLY. The full-length CDR3 reads as CTCSAPTGSQNTLYF. The complete variable domain, with remaining parts taken from reference TRBV1 and TRBJ2-4, reads VTLLEQNPRWRLVPRGQAVNLRCILKNSQYPWMSWYQQDLQKQLQWLFTLRSPGDKEVKSLPGADYLATRVTDTELRLQVANMSQGRTLYCTCSAPTGSQNTLYFGAGTRLSVL.

The table lists this clone with a few counts. Gene names are mouse gene names. The read terminates 1 residue before the CDR3 end, so the remaining end is supplied by the germline J gene. The V gene is TRBV12-1, the J gene TRBJ2-1; 10 bases match TRBD1. Per the germline V gene, CDR1 is SGHSN and CDR2 is HYEKVE. The V gene end was trimmed by 3 bases and the J gene end by 3 bases; junction bases not matched to a gene: 4. This CDR3 contains 15 residues. The CDR3 region is CASSSGTGAYAEQFF. Partial CDR3 DNA: TGTGCCAGCTCTTCCGGGACAGGGGCCTATGCTGAGCAGTTC.

Points on this clone: These gene names are mouse names. The CDR3 DNA, read in part, is TGTGCCAGCAGCCAAGAGCGGCTGGGTAGTGCAGAAACGCTGTAT. This codes for CASSQERLGSAETLY. The whole CDR3 sequence is CASSQERLGSAETLYF. This chain connects TRBV5 to TRBJ2-3, with TRBD2 as a possible D gene (5 bases). The read gets to within 1 residue of the CDR3 end, and the germline J gene fills in the rest. Germline assignment: CDR1 LGHNA and CDR2 YNLKQL (reference sequence). Trimming left V 0 bases short and J 0 bases short, with 10 bases between. This CDR3 is built from 16 residues.

To note about this clone: Mouse names are used for the genes. The CDR3: CASSPGTGSYEQYF. The covered CDR3 bases are TGTGCCAGCAGTCCGGGGACAGGGTCCTATGAACAGTAC. The chain has TRBV24 and TRBJ2-7; 9 nucleotides match TRBD1. The CDR3 end falls 1 residue outside the read, so it is completed with the germline J gene. The CDR3 covers 14 residues. Germline CDR1 and CDR2: KGHTA and FRNEEI. The V and J ends lost 4 bases and 1 base, in that order; junction bases with no gene match: 2.

To note about this clone: Genes here carry mouse names. With the read ending 1 residue before the CDR3 end, the germline J gene is used to fill in that end. The chain carries TRBV31 and TRBJ1-2; 7 nucleotides line up with TRBD1. This CDR3 spans 14 amino acids. Looked up from germline, CDR1 is GKSSPN and CDR2 is SITVG. After removal of 0 bases from V and 0 bases from J, the junction contained 1 base not matched to a gene. The CDR3 reads CAWSLQGTNSDYTF. Partial CDR3 DNA: TGTGCCTGGAGTCTACAGGGGACAAACTCCGACTACACC.

In the case of this clone: Germline and genes here are mouse. The CDR3 here is CASSSDWGYEQYF. The sequenced part of the CDR3 DNA is TGTGCCAGCAGTTCAGACTGGGGCTATGAACAGTAC. This chain links TRBV15 with TRBJ2-7, with TRBD2 matching 8 bases. The CDR3 end falls 1 residue outside the read, so it is completed with the germline J gene. The ends lost 4 bases at V and 3 bases at J; junction bases unmatched: 2. CDR3 length equals 13 residues. Germline CDR1 is SGHND and CDR2 is FRSKSL.

Concerning this clone itself: The genes are named according to mouse. The CDR3 goes on 1 residue after the read ends, and that part is filled in from the germline J gene. The J gene is TRBJ1-3, the V gene TRBV12-1; a weak D match, TRBD1 (6 bases). V lost 2 bases and J lost 2, with 6 bases in between. The CDR3 is 13 residues long. The germline CDR1 and CDR2 sequences are SGHSN and HYEKVE. This CDR3 reads CASSRDTGNTLYF. The sequenced CDR3 bases are TGTGCCAGCTCTCGGGACACTGGAAATACGCTCTAT.

As concerns this clone: The gene symbols are mouse symbols. The CDR3 extends 1 residue past the end of the read, so its final part is completed from the germline J gene. V and J are TRBV13-2 and TRBJ2-5; TRBD2 agrees at 9 bases. This CDR3 is built from 15 residues. Germline CDR1 NNHNN, CDR2 SYGAGS (reference sequence). The V gene end was trimmed by 1 base and the J gene end by 7 bases; junction bases not matched to a gene: 7. The chain's CDR3 is CASGDSGGAENTQYF. Incomplete CDR3 DNA: TGTGCCAGCGGTGATAGTGGGGGGGCAGAGAACACCCAGTAC.

Points on this clone: These gene names are mouse names. With the read ending 1 residue before the CDR3 end, the germline J gene is used to fill in that end. The rearrangement joins TRBV24 to TRBJ2-7, with 7 bases aligning to TRBD1. V dropped 1 base and J dropped 5; count of bases not matched to a gene: 2. In germline, CDR1 is KGHTA, CDR2 FRNEEI. The CDR3 runs 13 residues. The CDR3 DNA, read in part, is TGTGCCAGCAGTCTGTTGGACAGGAATGAACAGTAC. It yields the protein CASSLLDRNEQY. The complete CDR3 reads CASSLLDRNEQYF.

This clone was seen a handful of times. Gene and germline names: mouse. The read finishes 1 residue shy of the CDR3 end, and the germline J gene is used to complete it. The V and J genes are TRBV13-2 and TRBJ2-7; D might be TRBD1 (6 bases). Germline CDR1 reads NNHNN; CDR2 reads SYGAGS (reference sequence). Trimming took off 2 bases at V and 7 bases at J, with 7 bases between the two ends. This CDR3 is 11 amino acids long. The CDR3 sequence: CASGDRGEQYF. CDR3 bases read: TGTGCCAGCGGTGACAGGGGCGAACAGTAC.

This clone was picked up one time. Gene and germline names: mouse. The read falls 1 residue short of the CDR3 end, and the missing part is taken from the germline J gene. V and J are TRBV15 and TRBJ1-1; TRBD1 matches at 7 bases. This CDR3 comprises 13 residues. V shed 3 bases, J shed 7 bases, and the junction held 5 bases outside the gene matches. The V gene's germline CDR1 is SGHND and CDR2 FRSKSL. The CDR3 loop reads CASSFWQGGEVFF. The part of the CDR3 DNA that was read is TGTGCCAGCAGTTTCTGGCAGGGGGGAGAAGTCTTC.

This clone was observed a handful of times. Germline and genes: mouse. Read data end 1 residue before the CDR3 end; the end is taken from the germline J gene. V is TRBV23 and J is TRBJ2-5; the table's D call, TRBD2, was not checked against the DNA. From germline, CDR1 is KGHTA and CDR2 FQNQQP. The CDR3 totals 15 residues. CDR3 DNA (partial): TGCTCCAGCAGTCACCCTGGGGGGGCAGCGGACACCCAGTAC. This translates into CSSSHPGGAADTQY. The whole CDR3 sequence is CSSSHPGGAADTQYF.

As for this clone: These gene names are mouse names. The read falls 1 residue short of the CDR3 end, and the missing part is taken from the germline J gene. This rearrangement joins TRBV13-2 to TRBJ2-1, with TRBD2 matching 7 bases. Germline V lookup: CDR1 NNHNN, CDR2 SYGAGS (reference sequence). V dropped 1 base and J dropped 3; count of bases not matched to a gene: 1. The CDR3 is 14 residues long. CDR3 DNA, as far as it was read: TGTGCCAGCGGTGATTTGGGGGGCTATGCTGAGCAGTTC. Residues: CASGDLGGYAEQF. The entire CDR3 protein reads CASGDLGGYAEQFF.

As for this clone: Gene names follow the mouse nomenclature. The read terminates 1 residue before the CDR3 end, so the remaining end is supplied by the germline J gene. The chain combines TRBV12-2 with TRBJ1-1; the D is unclear. Germline loops: CDR1 SGHLS, CDR2 HYDKME. The ends were cut back, 0 bases at V and 4 bases at J, with 11 bases in the middle. The CDR3 consists of 14 residues. CDR3 region: CASSLEGSLTEVFF. CDR3 DNA (partial): TGTGCCAGCTCTCTCGAGGGCTCCCTCACAGAAGTCTTC.

This clone has more than one count but fewer than ten. Gene names and germline refer to mouse. The read falls 1 residue short of the CDR3 end, and the missing part is taken from the germline J gene. The gene calls are TRBV1 and TRBJ2-5; possible D gene TRBD1, 6 bases. Germline V gene sequence: CDR1 NSQYPW, CDR2 LRSPGD (reference sequence). The CDR3 has 15 amino acids. V was cut by 4 bases and J by 0 bases, with 11 bases left in between. The sequenced part of the CDR3 DNA is TGCACCTGCAGTGGAGGGACAATTAACCAAGACACCCAGTAC. Translated, it gives CTCSGGTINQDTQY. The whole CDR3 region reads CTCSGGTINQDTQYF.

Points on this clone: Each gene name is a mouse one. The read stops 1 residue short of the end of the CDR3; the missing end is completed from the germline J gene. The genes are TRBV29 and TRBJ1-1; 10 bases line up with TRBD1. The CDR3 sequence is 13 residues long. Germline CDR1 reads MSHET; CDR2 reads SYDVDS. V was clipped by 4 bases and J by 7 bases; unmatched bases: 3. The CDR3 reads CASSSGTGVEVFF. The sequenced part of the CDR3 DNA is TGTGCTAGCAGTTCCGGGACAGGGGTAGAAGTCTTC.

Worth noting for this clone: The gene names given are mouse names. The sequenced fragment ends 1 residue before the CDR3 boundary, so the rest is inferred from the germline J gene. V and J are TRBV2 and TRBJ2-7; 12 bases agree with TRBD2. Germline trimming cut 4 bases from V and 0 bases from J; bases unmatched to any gene: 4. The CDR3 is 16 amino acids. Per the germline V gene, CDR1 is LGHNA and CDR2 is YSYQKL. CDR3 protein: CASSPDWGGYSYEQYF. The CDR3 DNA, read in part, is TGTGCCAGCAGCCCAGACTGGGGGGGCTACTCCTATGAACAGTAC.